Listed below are T cell receptor beta chains from one sample, sequenced in a study of human T cells and chemical hapten exposure. TCRdb called the RACE reads again in MiXCR, with one record for every CDR3 protein. The sample carries 250,000 or so distinct CDR3 sequences, about 8.1% recorded once. The sequencing here drew on whole blood, taken in connection with sensitization to the hapten diphenylcyclopropenone (DPC). The receptors originated from a woman in her 40s with alopecia areata. Some clones in this sample may be carry-over from other donors' samples. Each CDR3 is given with its conserved first and last residue. D genes are given only for firm matches. The size of a clone is reported for some rows only, either as once, few or many, or as a class for expanded clones.

TRBV28	-	few	TRBJ2-7	TGTGCCACAACATTAGTCGGGGTGGCCGAGCAGTACTTC	CATTLVGVAEQYF
TRBV27	-	-	TRBJ2-7	TGTGCCAGCAGTGAGCGGACCGATAGCTCCTACGAGCAGTACTTC	CASSERTDSSYEQYF
TRBV9	-	-	TRBJ1-4	TGTGCCAGCAGCGTAGACATCGGCAGGGTGGGTGAAAAACTGTTCTTT	CASSVDIGRVGEKLFF
TRBV28	-	few	TRBJ2-7	TGTGCCAGCAGTTTTTCCCCTCTGGGATACCAGTACTTC	CASSFSPLGYQYF
TRBV6-6	TRBD1	few	TRBJ1-4	TGTGCCAGCAGTTACCGGGACAGGGGAGGAGAAAAACTGTTTTTT	CASSYRDRGGEKLFF
TRBV7-9	TRBD1	few	TRBJ1-1	TGTGCCAGCAGCCGCCAGGGGGGAGGTGGCACTGAAGCTTTCTTT	CASSRQGGGGTEAFF
TRBV7-9	TRBD2	many	TRBJ2-7	TGTGCCAGCACCCCTGTAGCGGGTAGCGAGCAGTACTTC	CASTPVAGSEQYF
TRBV20-1	TRBD1	few	TRBJ2-3	TGCAGTGCTAGAGACCTCCGACAGGGGGTTAGCACAGATACGCAGTATTTT	CSARDLRQGVSTDTQYF
TRBV7-9	-	-	TRBJ2-3	TGTGCCAGCAGCTTAACGTTTCGGGGGTACGTGGGCACAGATACGCAGTATTTT	CASSLTFRGYVGTDTQYF
TRBV20-1	TRBD1	many	TRBJ2-2	TGCAGTGCTAGCCCCACCGGTAGGGGGCCAACCGGGGAGCTGTTTTTT	CSASPTGRGPTGELFF
TRBV28	TRBD2	few	TRBJ2-4	TGTGCCAGCAGTCTTAGCGGGAGAAGGCGGGACATTCAGTACTTC	CASSLSGRRRDIQYF
TRBV4-2	-	-	TRBJ1-3	TGTGCCAGCAGCCAAGTCGATGGTAATGGAAACACCATATATTTT	CASSQVDGNGNTIYF
TRBV2	-	-	TRBJ1-2	TGTGCCAGCAGTGGGGACGGATATGGCTACACCTTC	CASSGDGYGYTF
TRBV27	TRBD1	-	TRBJ1-2	TGTGCCAGCAGTTCCCGGACAGGGGGCCGGGGCTATGGCTACACCTTC	CASSSRTGGRGYGYTF
TRBV28	TRBD1	few	TRBJ2-7	TGTGCCAGCAGGGGGACAGGGGGCCACGAGCAGTACTTC	CASRGTGGHEQYF
TRBV6-5	-	many	TRBJ2-7	TGTGCCAGCAGTGGGGAATGGGGGACCTACGAGCAGTACTTC	CASSGEWGTYEQYF
TRBV4-2	TRBD1	few	TRBJ2-6	TGTGCCAGCAGCCAGATGACAGGGACTGGGGCCAACGTCCTGACTTTC	CASSQMTGTGANVLTF
TRBV10-3	-	-	TRBJ1-3	TGTGCCATTTCAGGGACTCTATCGGAAGGGGCCATATATTTT	CAISGTLSEGAIYF
TRBV7-2	TRBD2	few	TRBJ2-5	TGTGCCAGCAGCCTTGGACTAGCGGGAGCGGGGGAGACCCAGTACTTC	CASSLGLAGAGETQYF
TRBV9	TRBD1	few	TRBJ1-2	TGTGCCAGCAGCGTAGCCCTGGACAGGGGGTACTATGGCTACACCTTC	CASSVALDRGYYGYTF
TRBV7-2	-	many	TRBJ2-3	TGTGCCAGCAGCCCACTTACCGACACAGATACGCAGTATTTT	CASSPLTDTDTQYF
TRBV21-1	-	-	TRBJ1-5	TGTGCCAGCGACAAATTTACCGAAGCCTGGCATTTT	CASDKFTEAWHF
TRBV4-3	TRBD1	few	TRBJ2-5	TGCGCCAGCAGCCAAGGGACAGGGCTACAAGAGACCCAGTACTTC	CASSQGTGLQETQYF
TRBV7-3	TRBD1	few	TRBJ2-2	TGTGCCAGCAGCCTTGGACAGGGCGGCGGGGAGCTGTTTTTT	CASSLGQGGGELFF
TRBV20-1	-	few	TRBJ2-7	TGCAGTGCCCCCAAAAGGGAGACCGAGCAGTACTTC	CSAPKRETEQYF
TRBV24-1	TRBD2	-	TRBJ2-1	TGTGCCACCCGACGGGGGGAGTCCGGTGAGCAGTTCTTC	CATRRGESGEQFF
TRBV7-9	TRBD2	-	TRBJ2-7	TGTGCCAGCAGCTTAGTAGGCGGGAGGTCCTACGAGCAGTACTTC	CASSLVGGRSYEQYF
TRBV4-3	TRBD2	-	TRBJ2-1	TGCGCCAGCAGCCAAGATTGGGGGGGAGCTTCCAATGAGCAGTTCTTC	CASSQDWGGASNEQFF
TRBV6-6	TRBD1	many	TRBJ2-5	TGTGCCAGCACCCTGACAGGGGGCTCAGAGACCCAGTACTTC	CASTLTGGSETQYF
TRBV7-2	-	many	TRBJ1-2	TGTGCCAGCAGCTTAGCCCAGGCTAACTATGGCTACACCTTC	CASSLAQANYGYTF
TRBV6-2/TRBV6-3	TRBD2	many	TRBJ2-7	TGTGCCAGCACCCGTGGACTAGCGTCTTCCTACGAGCAGTACTTC	CASTRGLASSYEQYF
TRBV5-1	TRBD2	-	TRBJ2-7	TGCGCCAGCAGCTCAGGGACTAGCGGGAGTTTGTACGAGCAGTACTTC	CASSSGTSGSLYEQYF
TRBV12-3/TRBV12-4	-	-	TRBJ2-5	TGTGCCAGCAGTCCGATGGAGTTTCGGGAGACCCAGTACTTC	CASSPMEFRETQYF
TRBV3-1	-	few	TRBJ1-2	TGTGCCAGCAGCCAAGCTACAGACTTCTATGGCTACACCTTC	CASSQATDFYGYTF
TRBV20-1	-	few	TRBJ1-6	TGCAGTTGTAAAATAGGGAGTAACTATAATTCACCCCTCCACTTT	CSCKIGSNYNSPLHF
TRBV15	-	many	TRBJ1-3	TGTGCCACCAGCAGAGTTAATCAGGGAAACACCATATATTTT	CATSRVNQGNTIYF
TRBV18	-	-	TRBJ1-3	TGTGCCAGCTCGTCGGGTCTCTCTGGAAACACCATATATTTT	CASSSGLSGNTIYF
TRBV10-1	TRBD1	few	TRBJ2-2	TGCGCCAGCAGTTCCATTGGACAGGAGGACAATCCGAACACCGGGGAGCTGTTTTTT	CASSSIGQEDNPNTGELFF
TRBV24-1	-	-	TRBJ2-1	TGTGCCACCAGTGGTTTGTTGCCCGTCTCGGGGGTCTATGAGCAGTTCTTC	CATSGLLPVSGVYEQFF
TRBV7-9	-	few	TRBJ1-1	TGTGCCAGCAGCTTAGTAGCGGAGAATGAAGCTTTCTTT	CASSLVAENEAFF
TRBV6-5	-	-	TRBJ2-7	TGTGCCAGCAGTTACTCGTTGGGTGAATACGAGCAGTACTTC	CASSYSLGEYEQYF
TRBV27	-	few	TRBJ1-6	TGTGCCAGCAAACGCGCTCACGACGGAGGGGTTGGGTTATTGTCACCCCTCCACTTT	CASKRAHDGGVGLLSPLHF
TRBV4-3	-	few	TRBJ1-5	TGCGCCAGCAGCCAAGATCCGTTGGGGAATCAGCCCCAGCATTTT	CASSQDPLGNQPQHF